Listed here are 6 T cell receptor beta chains from one sample, sequenced in a study of blood T cell repertoires in COVID-19. Using immunoSEQ multiplex PCR, the repertoire was profiled, and TCRdb retains in-frame clones only, with some absent. The sample records over 50,000 clones, around 90% being singletons. The sample taken for sequencing was peripheral blood. The receptors here all came from a man in his fifties with active COVID-19.

This chain connects TRBV11-1 to TRBJ2-7; 8 nucleotides agree with TRBD1. CDR3 length: 14 amino acids. Per germline, CDR1 SGHAT and CDR2 FQDESV (reference sequence). After removal of 2 bases from V and 3 bases from J, the junction contained 3 bases not matched to a gene. As DNA, the CDR3 is TGTGCCAGCAGCTTAACAGGGGGTATCTACGAGCAGTACTTC. As protein: CASSLTGGIYEQYF. Based on the CDR3 plus reference TRBV11-1 and TRBJ2-7, the full variable domain is EAEVAQSPRYKITEKSQAVAFWCDPISGHATLYWYRQILGQGPELLVQFQDESVVDDSQLPKDRFSAERLKGVDSTLKIQPAELGDSAMYLCASSLTGGIYEQYFGPGTRLTVT.

V usage is TRBV7-7 and J usage is TRBJ1-5, with 8 bases fitting TRBD1. This CDR3 has 20 amino acids. Germline CDR1 is SSHAT and CDR2 is FNYEAQ (reference sequence). The J segment lost 2 bases and the V segment lost 0 bases, leaving 15 bases of the junction unmatched. The CDR3 here is CASSLALRERQGHGNQPQHF. CDR3 DNA: TGTGCCAGCAGCTTAGCGCTAAGAGAGAGACAGGGGCATGGCAATCAGCCCCAGCATTTT.

Here the CDR3 DNA reads TGTGCCAGCAGGAGGGCAGGGGGTGGCTACACCTTC. It encodes CASRRAGGGYTF. The rearrangement links TRBV12-3 or TRBV12-4 to TRBJ1-2; TRBD1 matches at 7 bases. J lost 7 bases, V lost 6 bases, and 5 bases had no gene match. The CDR3 spans 12 residues.

V and J are TRBV7-9 and TRBJ2-3; TRBD2 agrees at 10 bases. The CDR3 has 15 amino acids. The J segment lost 5 bases and the V segment lost 5 bases, leaving 7 bases of the junction unmatched. Looked up from germline, CDR1 is SEHNR and CDR2 is FQNEAQ (reference sequence). The CDR3 spells CASSLQRGGLDTQYF. CDR3 coding DNA: TGTGCCAGCAGCCTACAGCGGGGGGGCTTAGATACGCAGTATTTT.

The chain combines TRBV11-2 with TRBJ1-5; D remains ambiguous. The CDR3 contains 13 residues. Trimming shortened V by 2 bases and J by 1 base, and 3 bases separated the two germline ends. In germline, CDR1 is SGHAT, CDR2 FQNNGV. The CDR3 spells CASSLSSNQPQHF. CDR3 DNA: TGTGCCAGCAGCTTAAGCAGCAATCAGCCCCAGCATTTT.

A remark on this clone: An end of the junction does not agree with germline; a read error may underlie this. This chain uses TRBV5-6 with TRBJ1-5; 7 bases agree with TRBD1. The CDR3 is made up of 14 amino acids. CDR1 is SGHDT and CDR2 is YYEEEE in the germline V gene. The CDR3 DNA is TGTGCCAGCAGCTTCACAGGGGTTAATCGGCCCCAGCATTTT. Amino acid sequence: CASSFTGVNRPQHF.